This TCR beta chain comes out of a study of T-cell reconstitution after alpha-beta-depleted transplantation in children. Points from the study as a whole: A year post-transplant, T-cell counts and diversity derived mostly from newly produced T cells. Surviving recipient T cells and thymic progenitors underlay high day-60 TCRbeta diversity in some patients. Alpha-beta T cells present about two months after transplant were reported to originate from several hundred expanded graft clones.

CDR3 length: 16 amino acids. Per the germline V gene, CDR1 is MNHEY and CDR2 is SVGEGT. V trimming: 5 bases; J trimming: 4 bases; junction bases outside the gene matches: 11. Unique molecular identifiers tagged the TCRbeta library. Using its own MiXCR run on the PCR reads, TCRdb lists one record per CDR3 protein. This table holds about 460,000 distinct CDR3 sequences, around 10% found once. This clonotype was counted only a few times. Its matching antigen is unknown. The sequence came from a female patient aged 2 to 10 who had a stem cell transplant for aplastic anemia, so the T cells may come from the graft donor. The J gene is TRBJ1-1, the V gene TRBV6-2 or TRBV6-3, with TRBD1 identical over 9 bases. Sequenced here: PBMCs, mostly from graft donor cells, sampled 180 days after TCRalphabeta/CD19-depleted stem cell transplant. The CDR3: CASSTNWDRVSTEAFF. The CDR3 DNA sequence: TGTGCCAGCAGTACGAACTGGGACAGGGTGAGCACTGAAGCTTTCTTT.